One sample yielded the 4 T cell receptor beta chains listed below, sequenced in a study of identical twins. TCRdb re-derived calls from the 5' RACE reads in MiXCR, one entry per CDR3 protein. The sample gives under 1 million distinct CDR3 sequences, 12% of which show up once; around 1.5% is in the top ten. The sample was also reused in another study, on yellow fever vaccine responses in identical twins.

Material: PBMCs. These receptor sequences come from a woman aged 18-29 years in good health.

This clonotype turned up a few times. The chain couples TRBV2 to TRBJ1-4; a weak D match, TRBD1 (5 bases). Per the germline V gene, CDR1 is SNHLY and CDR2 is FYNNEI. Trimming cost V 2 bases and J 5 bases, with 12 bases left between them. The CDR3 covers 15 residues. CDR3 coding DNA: TGTGCCAGCAGTGAACCCCGCAGGGAGAATGAAAAACTGTTTTTT. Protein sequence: CASSEPRRENEKLFF.

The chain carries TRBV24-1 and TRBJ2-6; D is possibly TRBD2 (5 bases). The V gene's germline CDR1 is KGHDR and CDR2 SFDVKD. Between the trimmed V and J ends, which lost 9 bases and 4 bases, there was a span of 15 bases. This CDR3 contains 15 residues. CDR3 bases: TGTGCCACCCCCATCGGGATCGACGGGGCCAACGTCCTGACTTTC. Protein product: CATPIGIDGANVLTF.

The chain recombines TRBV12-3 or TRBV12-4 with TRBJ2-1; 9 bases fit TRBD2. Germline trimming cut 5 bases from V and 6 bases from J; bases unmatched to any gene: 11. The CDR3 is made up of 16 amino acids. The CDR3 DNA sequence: TGTGCCAGCAGTATAAACAGCGGGAGGCCCCCCAATGAGCAGTTCTTC. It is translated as CASSINSGRPPNEQFF.

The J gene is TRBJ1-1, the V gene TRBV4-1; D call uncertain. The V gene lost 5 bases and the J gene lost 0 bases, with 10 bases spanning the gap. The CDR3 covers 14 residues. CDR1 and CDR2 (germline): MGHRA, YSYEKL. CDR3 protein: CASSSILMNTEAFF. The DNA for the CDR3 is TGCGCCAGCAGCTCGATACTAATGAACACTGAAGCTTTCTTT.